The rows below give T cell receptor beta chains drawn from one sample of a study of shared T cell receptors in the human thymus. Sequenced by immunoSEQ multiplex PCR; TCRdb stores in-frame clones only, minus some. The sample contains a few hundred thousand clones, 95% of which appear only once. The sequenced material came from thymocytes. The receptors come from a human donor. The CDR3 runs from the conserved cysteine through the conserved F or W. A D gene is named only where the DNA matches it firmly. Clone size is stated in some rows and not others, as once, few, many or a class when expanded.

j_call: TRBJ2-1; v_call: TRBV15; clone_size: .; d_call: .; cdr3_nt: TGTGCCACCAGCAGAGATTGGCTAGCGCGCTCCTACAATGAGCAGTTCTTC; cdr3_aa: CATSRDWLARSYNEQFF
j_call: TRBJ1-4; v_call: TRBV25-1; clone_size: .; d_call: TRBD1; cdr3_nt: TGTGCCAGCGCGGGACAGGACAATGAAAAACTGTTTTTT; cdr3_aa: CASAGQDNEKLFF
j_call: TRBJ1-2; v_call: TRBV18; clone_size: .; d_call: .; cdr3_nt: TGTGCCAGCTCATCGGGGATGAGGACCTATGGCTACACCTTC; cdr3_aa: CASSSGMRTYGYTF
j_call: TRBJ2-6; v_call: TRBV7-9; clone_size: .; d_call: .; cdr3_nt: TGTGCCAGCAGCCCCCCGAGGGGCTCTGGGGCCAACGTCCTGACTTTC; cdr3_aa: CASSPPRGSGANVLTF
j_call: TRBJ2-1; v_call: TRBV2; clone_size: .; d_call: .; cdr3_nt: TGTGCCAGCAGTGATCCGAACCAGAGCTCCTACAATGAGCAGTTCTTC; cdr3_aa: CASSDPNQSSYNEQFF
j_call: TRBJ1-5; v_call: TRBV27; clone_size: .; d_call: .; cdr3_nt: TGTGCCAGCAGGTCAGGGAAACAGCCCCAGCATTTT; cdr3_aa: CASRSGKQPQHF
j_call: TRBJ1-1; v_call: TRBV18; clone_size: .; d_call: TRBD1; cdr3_nt: TGTGCCAGCTCACCACCGGGACAGGGGGCCTTGAACACTGAAGCTTTCTTT; cdr3_aa: CASSPPGQGALNTEAFF
j_call: TRBJ2-3; v_call: TRBV4-3; clone_size: .; d_call: .; cdr3_nt: TGCGCCAGCAGCCAAGAGCCCCCCGGATTTAGGGGGAGCACAGATACGCAGTATTTT; cdr3_aa: CASSQEPPGFRGSTDTQYF
j_call: TRBJ2-7; v_call: TRBV7-2; clone_size: .; d_call: .; cdr3_nt: TGTGCCAGCAGTCCCCGAGCGCCGACCTACGAGCAGTACTTC; cdr3_aa: CASSPRAPTYEQYF
j_call: TRBJ1-2; v_call: TRBV5-1; clone_size: once; d_call: .; cdr3_nt: TGCGCCAGCAGCCCCGGAGGGGTTAACTATGGCTACACCTTC; cdr3_aa: CASSPGGVNYGYTF
j_call: TRBJ2-1; v_call: TRBV7-2; clone_size: .; d_call: .; cdr3_nt: TGTGCCAGCAGCTTAGTCCCGGACAATGAGCAGTTCTTC; cdr3_aa: CASSLVPDNEQFF
j_call: TRBJ2-1; v_call: TRBV7-4; clone_size: .; d_call: TRBD1; cdr3_nt: TGTGCCAGCAGCTTAGAATCGGGACAGGAGATCGATGAGCAGTTCTTC; cdr3_aa: CASSLESGQEIDEQFF
j_call: TRBJ2-1; v_call: TRBV4-1; clone_size: .; d_call: .; cdr3_nt: TGCGCCAGCAGCCAAGGCTGGGGGAACAATGAGCAGTTCTTC; cdr3_aa: CASSQGWGNNEQFF
j_call: TRBJ1-1; v_call: TRBV5-6; clone_size: .; d_call: .; cdr3_nt: TGTGCCAGCAGCTTGACCCGACAGGAACTGAACACTGAAGCTTTCTTT; cdr3_aa: CASSLTRQELNTEAFF
j_call: TRBJ1-2; v_call: TRBV5-4; clone_size: .; d_call: .; cdr3_nt: TGTGCCAGCAGCTTGGGTCAAACCGTGGGCTACACCTTC; cdr3_aa: CASSLGQTVGYTF
j_call: TRBJ2-3; v_call: TRBV27; clone_size: .; d_call: TRBD2; cdr3_nt: TGTGCCAGCAGTTCTCGGACTAGCGGGAATACAGATACGCAGTATTTT; cdr3_aa: CASSSRTSGNTDTQYF
j_call: TRBJ2-1; v_call: TRBV7-2; clone_size: .; d_call: TRBD2; cdr3_nt: TGTGCCAGCAGCCGGACTAGCGGGAGTGGCAGTGAGCAGTTCTTC; cdr3_aa: CASSRTSGSGSEQFF
j_call: TRBJ1-2; v_call: TRBV9; clone_size: .; d_call: .; cdr3_nt: TGTGCCAGCAGCCCACACCCAACGGGGGCGGATGGCTACACCTTC; cdr3_aa: CASSPHPTGADGYTF
j_call: TRBJ2-7; v_call: TRBV5-8; clone_size: .; d_call: TRBD1; cdr3_nt: TGTGCCAGCAGCTTGCCGGGACAGGGTTTC; cdr3_aa: CASSLPGQGF
j_call: TRBJ2-3; v_call: TRBV9; clone_size: .; d_call: TRBD2; cdr3_nt: TGTGCCAGCAGCGTAGGGCTAGCGGGTTCCCCAATCACAGATACGCAGTATTTT; cdr3_aa: CASSVGLAGSPITDTQYF
j_call: TRBJ1-1; v_call: TRBV7-8; clone_size: .; d_call: TRBD1; cdr3_nt: TGTGCCAGCAGCTTTAACACAGTCCGCAGGGGGGACACTGAAGCTTTCTTT; cdr3_aa: CASSFNTVRRGDTEAFF
j_call: TRBJ1-1; v_call: TRBV4-1; clone_size: .; d_call: .; cdr3_nt: TGCGCCAGCAGCCCACCCGGATACCGGGCTTTCTTT; cdr3_aa: CASSPPGYRAFF
j_call: TRBJ2-3; v_call: TRBV14; clone_size: .; d_call: TRBD2; cdr3_nt: TGTGCCAGCAGCCAATTGATCGTCCCGGGACTAGCGGGAACCACAGATACGCAGTATTTT; cdr3_aa: CASSQLIVPGLAGTTDTQYF
j_call: TRBJ2-3; v_call: TRBV7-9; clone_size: once; d_call: TRBD2; cdr3_nt: TGTGCCAGCAGCTTAGAGAGGCGGGAGGGAACCGGAGATACGCAGTATTTT; cdr3_aa: CASSLERREGTGDTQYF
j_call: TRBJ1-4; v_call: TRBV7-6; clone_size: .; d_call: TRBD1; cdr3_nt: TGTGCCAGCAGCTTGAATCAGGGGGCTTCTGAAAAACTGTTTTTT; cdr3_aa: CASSLNQGASEKLFF
j_call: TRBJ2-7; v_call: TRBV5-1; clone_size: once; d_call: TRBD2; cdr3_nt: TGCGCCAGCAGCTGGAGACTAGCGGGACTCTACGAGCAGTACTTC; cdr3_aa: CASSWRLAGLYEQYF
j_call: TRBJ1-3; v_call: TRBV5-1; clone_size: .; d_call: .; cdr3_nt: TGCGCCAGCAGCAGGGGACGGACGGGTGGAAACACCATATATTTT; cdr3_aa: CASSRGRTGGNTIYF
j_call: TRBJ1-2; v_call: TRBV19; clone_size: .; d_call: .; cdr3_nt: TGTGCCAGTAGTACCCCGTATCGAGGACGGTTCCGCTATGGCTACACCTTC; cdr3_aa: CASSTPYRGRFRYGYTF
j_call: TRBJ2-1; v_call: TRBV11-3; clone_size: .; d_call: .; cdr3_nt: TGTGCCAGCAGCCCAGGTAGCCTCCCCTACAATGAGCAGTTCTTC; cdr3_aa: CASSPGSLPYNEQFF
j_call: TRBJ2-1; v_call: TRBV13; clone_size: few; d_call: TRBD2; cdr3_nt: TGTGCCAGCAGCTTAGTTTTGCGGGAGGGTCCCCTCTACAATGAGCAGTTCTTC; cdr3_aa: CASSLVLREGPLYNEQFF